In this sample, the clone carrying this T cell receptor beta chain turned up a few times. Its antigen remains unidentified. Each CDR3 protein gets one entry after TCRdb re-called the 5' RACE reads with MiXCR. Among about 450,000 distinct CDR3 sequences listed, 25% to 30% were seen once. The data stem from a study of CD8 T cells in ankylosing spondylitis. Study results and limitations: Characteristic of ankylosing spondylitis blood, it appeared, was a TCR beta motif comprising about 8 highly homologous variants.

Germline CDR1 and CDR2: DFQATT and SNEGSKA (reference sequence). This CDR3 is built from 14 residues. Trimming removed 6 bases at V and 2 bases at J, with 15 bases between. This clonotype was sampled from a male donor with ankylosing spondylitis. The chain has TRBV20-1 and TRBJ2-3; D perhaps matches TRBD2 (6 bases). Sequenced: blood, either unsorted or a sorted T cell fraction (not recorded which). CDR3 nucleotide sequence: TGCAGTGCCTCGGGACTTTACCCCACAGATACGCAGTATTTT. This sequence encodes CSASGLYPTDTQYF.